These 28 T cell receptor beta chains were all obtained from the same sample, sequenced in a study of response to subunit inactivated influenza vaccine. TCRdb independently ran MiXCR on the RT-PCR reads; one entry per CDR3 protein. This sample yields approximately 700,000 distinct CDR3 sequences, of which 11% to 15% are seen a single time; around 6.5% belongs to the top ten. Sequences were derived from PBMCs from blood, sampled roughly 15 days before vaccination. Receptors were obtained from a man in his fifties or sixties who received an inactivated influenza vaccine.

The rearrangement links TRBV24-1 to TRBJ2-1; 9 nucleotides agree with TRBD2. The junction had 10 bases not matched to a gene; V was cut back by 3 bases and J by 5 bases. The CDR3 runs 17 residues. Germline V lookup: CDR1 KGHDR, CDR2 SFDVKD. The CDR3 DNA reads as TGTGCCACCAGTGATCAAAGCGCGGGAGGGCGAAACAATGAGCAGTTCTTC. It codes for CATSDQSAGGRNNEQFF.

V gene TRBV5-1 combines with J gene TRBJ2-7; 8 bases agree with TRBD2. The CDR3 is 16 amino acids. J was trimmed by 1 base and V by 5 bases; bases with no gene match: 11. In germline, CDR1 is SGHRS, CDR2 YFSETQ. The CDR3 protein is CASSFSAGGASYEQYF. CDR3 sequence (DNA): TGCGCCAGCAGTTTTTCTGCGGGGGGCGCATCCTACGAGCAGTACTTC.

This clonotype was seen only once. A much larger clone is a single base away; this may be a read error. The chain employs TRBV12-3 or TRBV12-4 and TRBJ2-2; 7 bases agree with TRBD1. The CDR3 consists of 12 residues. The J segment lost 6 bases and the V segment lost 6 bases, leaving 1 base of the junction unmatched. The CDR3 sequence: CASRTGPGELFF. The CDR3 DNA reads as TGTGCCAGCAGGACAGGGCCCGGGGAGCTGTTTTTT.

The CDR3 protein is CASSFNAGGGETQYF. The CDR3, as DNA: TGTGCCAGCAGCTTTAACGCGGGAGGGGGTGAGACCCAGTACTTC. The chain uses TRBV7-2 and TRBJ2-5; 9 nucleotides agree with TRBD2. The V gene's germline CDR1 is SGHTA and CDR2 FQGNSA. V was clipped by 3 bases and J by 5 bases; unmatched bases: 7. The CDR3 is 15 residues long.

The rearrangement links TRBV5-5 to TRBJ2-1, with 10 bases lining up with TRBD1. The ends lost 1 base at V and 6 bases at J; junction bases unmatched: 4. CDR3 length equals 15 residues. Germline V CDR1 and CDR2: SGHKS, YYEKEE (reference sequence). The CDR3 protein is CASSLSGQGGNEQFF. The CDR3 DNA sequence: TGTGCCAGCAGCTTGTCTGGACAGGGGGGCAATGAGCAGTTCTTC.

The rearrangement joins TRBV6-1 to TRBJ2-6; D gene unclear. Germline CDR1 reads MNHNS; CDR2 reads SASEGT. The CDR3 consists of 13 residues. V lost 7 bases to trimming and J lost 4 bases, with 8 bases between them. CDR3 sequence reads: CASKRLGANVLTF. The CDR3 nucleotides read TGTGCCAGCAAAAGGTTGGGGGCCAACGTCCTGACTTTC.

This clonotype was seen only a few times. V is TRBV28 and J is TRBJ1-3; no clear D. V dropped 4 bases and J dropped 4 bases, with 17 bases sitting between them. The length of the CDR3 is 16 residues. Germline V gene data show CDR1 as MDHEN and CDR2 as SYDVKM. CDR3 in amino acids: CASSSTRREWGNTIYF. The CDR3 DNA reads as TGTGCCAGCAGTTCCACCCGCCGAGAATGGGGAAACACCATATATTTT.

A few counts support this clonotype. CDR3 region: CASSPLGRAGNEQFF. In DNA form, the CDR3 reads TGTGCCAGCAGTCCGCTCGGGAGGGCGGGCAATGAGCAGTTCTTC. The genes are TRBV12-3 or TRBV12-4 and TRBJ2-1; 8 bases line up with TRBD2. The CDR3 runs 15 residues. J lost 6 bases, V lost 5 bases, and 9 bases had no gene match.

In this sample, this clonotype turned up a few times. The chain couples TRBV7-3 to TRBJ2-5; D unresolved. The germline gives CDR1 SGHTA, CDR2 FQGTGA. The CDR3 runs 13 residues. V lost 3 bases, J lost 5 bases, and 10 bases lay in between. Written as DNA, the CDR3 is TGTGCCAGCAGCTTTGGTGAACGGGAGACCCAGTACTTC. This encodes CASSFGERETQYF.

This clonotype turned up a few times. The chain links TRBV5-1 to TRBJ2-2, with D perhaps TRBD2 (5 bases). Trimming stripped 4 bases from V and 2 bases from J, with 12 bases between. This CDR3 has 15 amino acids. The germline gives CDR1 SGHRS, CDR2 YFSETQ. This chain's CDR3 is CASSRPGLNTGELFF. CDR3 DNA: TGCGCCAGCAGCCGACCTGGACTTAACACCGGGGAGCTGTTTTTT.

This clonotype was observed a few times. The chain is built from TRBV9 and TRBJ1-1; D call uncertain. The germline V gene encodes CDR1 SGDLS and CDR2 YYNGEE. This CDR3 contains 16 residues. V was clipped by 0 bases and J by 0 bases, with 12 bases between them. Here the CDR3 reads CASSVGVGPMNTEAFF. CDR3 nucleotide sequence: TGTGCCAGCAGCGTAGGAGTTGGGCCCATGAACACTGAAGCTTTCTTT.

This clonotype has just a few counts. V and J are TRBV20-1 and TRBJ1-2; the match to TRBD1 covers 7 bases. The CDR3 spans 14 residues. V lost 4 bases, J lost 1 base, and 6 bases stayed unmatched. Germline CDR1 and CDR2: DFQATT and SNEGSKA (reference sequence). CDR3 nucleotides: TGCAGTGCTAACTTTGGACAGGTTAACTATGGCTACACCTTC. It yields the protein CSANFGQVNYGYTF.

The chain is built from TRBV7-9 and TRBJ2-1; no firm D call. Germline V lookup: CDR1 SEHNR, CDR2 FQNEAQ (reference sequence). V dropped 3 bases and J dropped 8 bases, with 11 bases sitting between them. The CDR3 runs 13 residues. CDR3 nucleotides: TGTGCCAGCAGCTTGGTGTCCCCCGATGAGCAGTTCTTC. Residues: CASSLVSPDEQFF.

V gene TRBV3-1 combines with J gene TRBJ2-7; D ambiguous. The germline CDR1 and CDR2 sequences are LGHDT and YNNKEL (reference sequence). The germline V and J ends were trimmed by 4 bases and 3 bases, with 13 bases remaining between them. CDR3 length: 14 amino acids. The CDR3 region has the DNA TGTGCCAGCAGCCCGACGCGGCGTGGCTACGAGCAGTACTTC. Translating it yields CASSPTRRGYEQYF.

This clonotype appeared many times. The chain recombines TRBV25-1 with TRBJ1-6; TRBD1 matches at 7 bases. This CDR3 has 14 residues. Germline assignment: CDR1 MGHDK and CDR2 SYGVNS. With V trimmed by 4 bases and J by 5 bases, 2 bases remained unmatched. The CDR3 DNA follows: TGTGCCAGCAGTGTAGGGACAGATAATTCACCCCTCCACTTT. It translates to CASSVGTDNSPLHF.

DNA of the CDR3: TGCAGCGTTGAAGAAGGGGGCTACGAGCAGTACTTC. It translates to CSVEEGGYEQYF. J is TRBJ2-7 and V is TRBV29-1; perhaps TRBD1 as D (6 bases). Germline lookup yields CDR1 SQVTM and CDR2 ANQGSEA. The CDR3 has 12 amino acids. Trimming shortened V by 0 bases and J by 3 bases, and 6 bases separated the two germline ends.

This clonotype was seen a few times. The CDR3 coding sequence is TGTGCCAGCACTGATCCGGGACAGGGGTTCGGCTACACCTTC. It encodes CASTDPGQGFGYTF. This chain links TRBV6-2 or TRBV6-3 with TRBJ1-2, with TRBD1 matching over 10 bases. J gave up 8 bases and V 7 bases, and 10 bases lay outside the gene matches. Germline V gives CDR1 MNHEY, CDR2 SVGEGT. This CDR3 comprises 14 residues.

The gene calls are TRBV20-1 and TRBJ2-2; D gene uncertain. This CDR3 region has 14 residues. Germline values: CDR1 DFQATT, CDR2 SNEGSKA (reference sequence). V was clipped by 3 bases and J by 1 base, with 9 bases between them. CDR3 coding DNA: TGCAGTGCTAGGGCCCGGAGGAACACCGGGGAGCTGTTTTTT. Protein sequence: CSARARRNTGELFF.

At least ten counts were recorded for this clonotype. The CDR3 protein is CASSQALANTGELFF. The DNA for the CDR3 is TGTGCCAGCAGCCAAGCACTGGCGAACACCGGGGAGCTGTTTTTT. The chain is built from TRBV4-2 and TRBJ2-2; D call uncertain. The CDR3 extends over 15 amino acids. Looked up from germline, CDR1 is LGHNA and CDR2 is YNFKEQ. Deletions cut 1 base from V and 0 bases from J, with 6 bases between.

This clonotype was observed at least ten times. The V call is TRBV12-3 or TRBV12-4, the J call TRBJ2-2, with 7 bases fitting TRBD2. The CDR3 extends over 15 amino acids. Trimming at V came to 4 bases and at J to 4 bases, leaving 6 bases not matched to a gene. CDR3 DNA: TGTGCCAGCAGTTCGGCCCCGGGGGGCACCGGGGAGCTGTTTTTT. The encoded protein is CASSSAPGGTGELFF.

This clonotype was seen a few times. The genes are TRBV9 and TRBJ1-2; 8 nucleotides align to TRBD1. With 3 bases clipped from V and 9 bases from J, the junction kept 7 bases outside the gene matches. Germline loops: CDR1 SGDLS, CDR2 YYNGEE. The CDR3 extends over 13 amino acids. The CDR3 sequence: CASSAAGQVRYTF. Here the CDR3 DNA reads TGTGCCAGCAGCGCCGCGGGACAGGTACGCTACACCTTC.

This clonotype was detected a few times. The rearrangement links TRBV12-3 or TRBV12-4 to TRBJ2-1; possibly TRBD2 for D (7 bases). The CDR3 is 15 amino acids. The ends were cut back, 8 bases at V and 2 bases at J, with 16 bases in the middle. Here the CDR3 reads CASGGGRETYNEQFF. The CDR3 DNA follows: TGTGCCAGCGGGGGGGGCCGGGAGACCTACAATGAGCAGTTCTTC.

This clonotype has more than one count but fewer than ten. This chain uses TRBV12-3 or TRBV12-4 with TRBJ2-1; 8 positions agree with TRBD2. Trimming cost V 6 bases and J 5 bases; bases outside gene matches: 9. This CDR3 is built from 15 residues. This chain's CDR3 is CASRPRGGNNNEQFF. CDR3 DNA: TGTGCCAGCAGGCCACGGGGGGGTAACAACAATGAGCAGTTCTTC.

The CDR3 region is CAISGQLGAYEQYF. Written as DNA, the CDR3 is TGTGCCATCAGCGGACAGCTGGGGGCCTACGAGCAGTACTTC. The V gene is TRBV10-3, the J gene TRBJ2-7; D might be TRBD1 (6 bases). The CDR3 sequence is 14 residues long. Trimming took off 6 bases at V and 2 bases at J, with 14 bases between the two ends. Germline assignment: CDR1 ENHRY and CDR2 SYGVKD.

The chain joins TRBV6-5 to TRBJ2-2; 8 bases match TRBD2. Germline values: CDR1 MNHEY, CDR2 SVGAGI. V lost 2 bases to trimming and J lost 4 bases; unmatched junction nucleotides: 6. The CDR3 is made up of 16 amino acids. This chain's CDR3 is CASSYSGGRGTGELFF. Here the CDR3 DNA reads TGTGCCAGCAGTTACAGCGGGGGCCGGGGCACCGGGGAGCTGTTTTTT.

The CDR3 DNA follows: TGTGCCAGCAGCCAAGATACGATATATGGCTACACCTTC. Its protein is CASSQDTIYGYTF. The chain links TRBV3-1 to TRBJ1-2; D gene ambiguous. The V and J ends lost 0 bases and 5 bases respectively, with 7 bases between them. The germline CDR1 and CDR2 sequences are LGHDT and YNNKEL (reference sequence). CDR3 length: 13 residues. The full variable domain, rest sourced from reference TRBV3-1 and TRBJ1-2, is DTAVSQTPKYLVTQMGNDKSIKCEQNLGHDTMYWYKQDSKKFLKIMFSYNNKELIINETVPNRFSPKSPDKAHLNLHINSLELGDSAVYFCASSQDTIYGYTFGSGTRLTVV.

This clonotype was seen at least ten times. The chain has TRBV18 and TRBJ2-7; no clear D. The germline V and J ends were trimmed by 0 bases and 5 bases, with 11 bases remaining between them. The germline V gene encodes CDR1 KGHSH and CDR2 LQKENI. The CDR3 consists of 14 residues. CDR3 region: CASSPPENLHEQYF. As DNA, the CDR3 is TGTGCCAGCTCACCACCCGAGAATCTCCACGAGCAGTACTTC.

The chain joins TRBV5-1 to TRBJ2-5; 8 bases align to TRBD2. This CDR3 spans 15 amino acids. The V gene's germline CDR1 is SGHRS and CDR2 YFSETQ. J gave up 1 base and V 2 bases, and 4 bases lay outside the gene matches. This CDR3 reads CASSFGRGGQETQYF. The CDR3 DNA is TGCGCCAGCAGCTTCGGACGGGGGGGCCAAGAGACCCAGTACTTC. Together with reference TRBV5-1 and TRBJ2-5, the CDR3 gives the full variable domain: KAGVTQTPRYLIKTRGQQVTLSCSPISGHRSVSWYQQTPGQGLQFLFEYFSETQRNKGNFPGRFSGRQFSNSRSEMNVSTLELGDSALYLCASSFGRGGQETQYFGPGTRLLVL.